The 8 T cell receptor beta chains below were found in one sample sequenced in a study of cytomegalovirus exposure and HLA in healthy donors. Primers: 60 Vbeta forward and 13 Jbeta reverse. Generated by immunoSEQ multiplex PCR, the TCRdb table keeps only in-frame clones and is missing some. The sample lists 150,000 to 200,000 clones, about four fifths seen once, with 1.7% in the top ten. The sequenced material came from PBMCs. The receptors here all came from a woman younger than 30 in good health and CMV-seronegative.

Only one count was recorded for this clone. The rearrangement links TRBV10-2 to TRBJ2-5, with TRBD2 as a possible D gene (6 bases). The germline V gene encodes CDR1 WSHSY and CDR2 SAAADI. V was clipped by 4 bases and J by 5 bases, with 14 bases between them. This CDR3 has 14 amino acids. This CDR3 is CASSVGRGRETQYF. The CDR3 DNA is TGCGCCAGCAGTGTAGGGCGGGGTCGCGAGACCCAGTACTTC.

The CDR3 reads CASSPTAVDQPQHF. The CDR3 nucleotides read TGTGCCAGCTCACCCACGGCGGTCGATCAGCCCCAGCATTTT. The V and J genes are TRBV18 and TRBJ1-5; D is undetermined. This CDR3 is 14 amino acids long. The V gene's germline CDR1 is KGHSH and CDR2 LQKENI. V lost 3 bases, J lost 5 bases, and 11 bases lay in between.

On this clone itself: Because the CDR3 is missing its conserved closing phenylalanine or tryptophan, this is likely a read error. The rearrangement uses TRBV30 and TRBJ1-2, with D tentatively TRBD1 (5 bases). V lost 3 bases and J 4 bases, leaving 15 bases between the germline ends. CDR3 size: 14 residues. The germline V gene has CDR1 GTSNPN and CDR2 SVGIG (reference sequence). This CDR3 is CAWSVLQGPYGYTS. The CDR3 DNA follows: TGTGCCTGGAGCGTACTTCAGGGTCCCTATGGCTACACCTCC.

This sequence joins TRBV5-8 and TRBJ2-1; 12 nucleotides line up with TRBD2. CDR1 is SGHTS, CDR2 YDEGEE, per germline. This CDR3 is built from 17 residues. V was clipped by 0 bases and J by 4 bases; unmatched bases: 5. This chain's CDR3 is CASSLASLAGGYNEQFF. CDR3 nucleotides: TGTGCCAGCAGCTTGGCGAGTCTAGCGGGAGGGTACAATGAGCAGTTCTTC.

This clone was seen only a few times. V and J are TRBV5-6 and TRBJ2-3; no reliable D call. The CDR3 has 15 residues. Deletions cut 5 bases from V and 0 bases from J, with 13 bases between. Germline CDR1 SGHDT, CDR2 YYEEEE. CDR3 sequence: CASSFDTLSTDTQYF. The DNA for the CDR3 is TGTGCCAGCAGTTTCGATACTCTAAGCACAGATACGCAGTATTTT.

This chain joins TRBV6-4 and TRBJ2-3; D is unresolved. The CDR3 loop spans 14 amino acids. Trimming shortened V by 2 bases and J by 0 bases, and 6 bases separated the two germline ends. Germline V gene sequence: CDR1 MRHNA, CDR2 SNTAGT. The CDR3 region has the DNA TGTGCCAGCAGTGACGCGATTAGCACAGATACGCAGTATTTT. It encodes CASSDAISTDTQYF.

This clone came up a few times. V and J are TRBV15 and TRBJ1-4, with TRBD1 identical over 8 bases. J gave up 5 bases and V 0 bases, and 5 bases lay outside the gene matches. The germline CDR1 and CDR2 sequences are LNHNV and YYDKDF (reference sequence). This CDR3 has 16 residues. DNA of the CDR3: TGTGCCACCAGCAGAGAACCGACAGGGGAGAATGAAAAACTGTTTTTT. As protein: CATSREPTGENEKLFF.

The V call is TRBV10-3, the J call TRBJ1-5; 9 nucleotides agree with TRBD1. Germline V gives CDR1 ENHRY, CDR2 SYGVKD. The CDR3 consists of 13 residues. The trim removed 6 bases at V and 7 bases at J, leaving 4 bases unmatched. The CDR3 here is CAISGTGQQPQHF. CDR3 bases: TGTGCCATCAGCGGGACAGGGCAACAGCCCCAGCATTTT.